The 27 T cell receptor beta chains presented below share a single source sample, sequenced in a study of cytomegalovirus exposure and HLA in healthy donors. Both 60 Vbeta primers and 13 Jbeta primers went into the PCR. The data were produced by immunoSEQ multiplex PCR, yet TCRdb's version contains in-frame clones alone and is incomplete. Of about 160,000 clones listed, roughly three quarters are singletons. Sequenced sample: PBMCs. All receptors derive from a man aged 55-75 years in good health and CMV-seronegative.

The chain recombines TRBV7-2 with TRBJ2-7; TRBD2 agrees at 7 bases. The ends lost 7 bases at V and 4 bases at J; junction bases unmatched: 13. Germline V gives CDR1 SGHTA, CDR2 FQGNSA. The length of the CDR3 is 15 residues. This CDR3 is CASNNWGGGLYEQYF. In DNA form, the CDR3 reads TGTGCCAGCAACAATTGGGGGGGAGGGCTATACGAGCAGTACTTC.

The gene calls are TRBV5-4 and TRBJ2-1; 10 nucleotides match TRBD2. CDR3 length equals 15 residues. Per the germline V gene, CDR1 is SGHNT and CDR2 is YYREEE (reference sequence). V shed 4 bases and J 6 bases; nucleotides not matched to a gene: 7. This CDR3 is CASSPKREGRNEQFF. The CDR3 nucleotides read TGTGCCAGCAGCCCAAAGCGGGAGGGCCGCAATGAGCAGTTCTTC. The full variable domain, rest sourced from reference TRBV5-4 and TRBJ2-1, is ETGVTQSPTHLIKTRGQQVTLRCSSQSGHNTVSWYQQALGQGPQFIFQYYREEENGRGNFPPRFSGLQFPNYSSELNVNALELDDSALYLCASSPKREGRNEQFFGPGTRLTVL.

The gene calls are TRBV4-2 and TRBJ2-7; possibly TRBD2 for D (7 bases). The CDR3 has 15 residues. Trimming took off 0 bases at V and 5 bases at J, with 14 bases between the two ends. Germline V gene lookup returns CDR1 LGHNA and CDR2 YNFKEQ. The chain's CDR3 is CASSQDLRGANEQYF. The CDR3, as DNA: TGTGCCAGCAGCCAAGATCTCCGGGGGGCGAACGAGCAGTACTTC.

V and J are TRBV7-2 and TRBJ2-1; 10 bases align to TRBD2. With 3 bases clipped from V and 0 bases from J, the junction kept 8 bases outside the gene matches. The CDR3 is made up of 18 amino acids. Germline V gives CDR1 SGHTA, CDR2 FQGNSA. The DNA for the CDR3 is TGTGCCAGCAGCTTTGAGTTAGCGGGGGGCTTCTCCTACAATGAGCAGTTCTTC. Translated, it gives CASSFELAGGFSYNEQFF. Full variable domain (remainder filled in from reference TRBV7-2 and TRBJ2-1): GAGVSQSPSNKVTEKGKDVELRCDPISGHTALYWYRQSLGQGLEFLIYFQGNSAPDKSGLPSDRFSAERTGGSVSTLTIQRTQQEDSAVYLCASSFELAGGFSYNEQFFGPGTRLTVL.

The DNA of the CDR3 is TGTGCCAGTAGTCTCGGGACAGCACAAGAGACCCAGTACTTC. This gives the protein CASSLGTAQETQYF. The rearrangement links TRBV19 to TRBJ2-5, with TRBD1 matching 7 bases. This CDR3 comprises 14 residues. Germline-derived CDR1 and CDR2 are LNHDA and SQIVND (reference sequence). V lost 5 bases to trimming and J lost 2 bases; unmatched junction nucleotides: 5.

The J gene is TRBJ1-1, the V gene TRBV7-3; 7 nucleotides align to TRBD1. With 1 base clipped from V and 7 bases from J, the junction kept 9 bases outside the gene matches. CDR3 length: 15 amino acids. Germline CDR1 SGHTA, CDR2 FQGTGA. The CDR3 DNA reads TGTGCCAGCAGCTTAATGGGGGGACAGCCCTTTGAAGCTTTCTTT. Protein product: CASSLMGGQPFEAFF.

The chain combines TRBV6-1 with TRBJ1-2; 8 bases are a match to TRBD1. The V segment lost 6 bases and the J segment 8 bases; nucleotides outside the gene matches: 8. Looked up from germline, CDR1 is MNHNS and CDR2 is SASEGT. The CDR3 consists of 13 residues. CDR3: CASREDRVGGYTF. In DNA, the CDR3 is TGTGCCAGCAGAGAGGACAGGGTGGGCGGCTACACCTTC.

This clone has just one count. The rearrangement joins TRBV7-2 to TRBJ2-3; TRBD1 might be the D (5 bases). The germline V gene has CDR1 SGHTA and CDR2 FQGNSA. With 1 base removed from V and 8 bases from J, the gap between germline ends came to 22 bases. This CDR3 spans 17 amino acids. DNA of the CDR3: TGTGCCAGCAGCTTAGAAGGTCCCAGGGAATTCATCGGTACGCAGTATTTT. Translation gives CASSLEGPREFIGTQYF.

A single count supports this clone. The junction differs from germline at one of its ends, possibly a read error. The chain couples TRBV7-9 to TRBJ1-2; D is unresolved. The CDR3 has 12 residues. Germline CDR1 SEHNR, CDR2 FQNEAQ (reference sequence). The CDR3 DNA is TGTTCCAGCAGCTATGCGGACTTCGGCTACACCTTC. Residues: CSSSYADFGYTF.

There are a few counts of this clone. This rearrangement joins TRBV19 to TRBJ1-2; 8 bases agree with TRBD1. CDR1 and CDR2 (germline): LNHDA, SQIVND (reference sequence). The CDR3 loop spans 15 amino acids. The J segment lost 8 bases and the V segment lost 3 bases, leaving 11 bases of the junction unmatched. This CDR3 is CASSISSGGAQGYTF. The CDR3 DNA is TGTGCCAGTAGTATCTCCTCAGGGGGCGCGCAAGGCTACACCTTC.

This clone was observed a single time. The chain employs TRBV20-1 and TRBJ1-1; D is unresolved. This CDR3 has 10 residues. CDR1 is DFQATT and CDR2 is SNEGSKA in the germline V gene (reference sequence). V was clipped by 3 bases and J by 11 bases, with 10 bases between them. The chain's CDR3 is CSARTERAFF. In DNA, the CDR3 is TGCAGTGCTAGGACGGAGAGGGCTTTCTTT.

V usage is TRBV30 and J usage is TRBJ2-1; 7 nucleotides match TRBD2. CDR1 and CDR2 (germline): GTSNPN, SVGIG (reference sequence). Losses at the gene ends were 0 bases for V and 6 bases for J; bases not matched to a gene: 5. The CDR3 totals 14 residues. This CDR3 is CAWSVRGVANEQFF. The CDR3, as DNA: TGTGCCTGGAGTGTACGGGGGGTCGCCAATGAGCAGTTCTTC.

The chain uses TRBV18 and TRBJ1-4; D gene uncertain. Germline V gene data show CDR1 as KGHSH and CDR2 as LQKENI. This CDR3 is built from 15 residues. The V gene lost 6 bases and the J gene lost 5 bases, with 16 bases spanning the gap. The DNA of the CDR3 is TGTGCCAGCTCTCCTCAGGTTTCTTCGAATGAAAAACTGTTTTTT. It is translated as CASSPQVSSNEKLFF.

This clone was seen just once. The chain carries TRBV7-8 and TRBJ2-7; no firm D call. Trimming took 2 bases from V and 2 from J, leaving 4 bases between them. The CDR3 totals 12 residues. The V gene's germline CDR1 is SGHVS and CDR2 FQNEAQ. The CDR3 reads CASSLTTYEQYF. The DNA of the CDR3 is TGTGCCAGCAGCTTAACTACCTACGAGCAGTACTTC.

The chain links TRBV7-8 to TRBJ1-6; D gene ambiguous. V was cut by 2 bases and J by 6 bases, with 11 bases left in between. The germline gives CDR1 SGHVS, CDR2 FQNEAQ. The CDR3 covers 15 residues. Here the CDR3 DNA reads TGTGCCAGCAGCTTATCTACTGAACTTAATTCACCCCTCCACTTT. Protein product: CASSLSTELNSPLHF.

This clone was counted between two and nine times. The V gene is TRBV6-6, the J gene TRBJ2-5, with 9 bases identical to TRBD1. V dropped 0 bases and J dropped 2; count of bases not matched to a gene: 4. From germline, CDR1 is MNHNY and CDR2 SVGAGI (reference sequence). This CDR3 has 16 residues. CDR3 sequence (DNA): TGTGCCAGCAGTTACTCACAGGGGGCGCGTCAAGAGACCCAGTACTTC. Amino acids: CASSYSQGARQETQYF.

The chain is built from TRBV7-8 and TRBJ1-2, with a tentative D call TRBD1 (5 bases). Trimming removed 5 bases from V and 5 bases from J, with 18 bases in between. Germline CDR1 is SGHVS and CDR2 is FQNEAQ. This CDR3 region has 15 residues. The CDR3 is CASSADRAGGYGYTF. The CDR3 DNA sequence: TGTGCCAGCAGCGCCGACCGGGCCGGGGGTTATGGCTACACCTTC.

The chain combines TRBV4-3 with TRBJ2-1, with D possibly matching TRBD2 (6 bases). CDR1 is LGHNA and CDR2 is YSLEER in the germline V gene. The length of the CDR3 is 15 residues. Trimming pared 2 bases from V and 3 bases from J, leaving 11 bases between. The CDR3 nucleotides are TGCGCCAGCAGCCAACAACTAGCACACTACAATGAGCAGTTCTTC. Protein product: CASSQQLAHYNEQFF.

Regarding this clone: The same CDR3 also results from other DNA sequences found in this sample. This sequence joins TRBV10-3 and TRBJ2-3, with D perhaps matching TRBD2 (6 bases). The CDR3 spans 13 residues. CDR1 and CDR2 (germline): ENHRY, SYGVKD. The V end was cut by 4 bases, the J end by 4 bases, with 9 bases between. The CDR3 nucleotides read TGTGCCATCAGTGGGGGGGTGGCAGATACGCAGTATTTT. Its translation is CAISGGVADTQYF.

This rearrangement joins TRBV7-2 to TRBJ2-7; weak D call: TRBD2 (6 bases). In germline, CDR1 is SGHTA, CDR2 FQGNSA. Between the trimmed V and J ends, which lost 6 bases and 4 bases, there was a span of 25 bases. The CDR3 totals 17 residues. In nucleotides, the CDR3 is TGTGCCAGCAGGCGAGGAGTGGAGGGCCTGAATCTTTACGAGCAGTACTTC. This codes for CASRRGVEGLNLYEQYF.

The genes are TRBV13 and TRBJ2-7, with D possibly TRBD1 on 6 matching bases. This CDR3 spans 18 amino acids. Trimming took 5 bases from V and 3 from J, leaving 26 bases between them. Germline V gives CDR1 PRHDT, CDR2 FYEKMQ (reference sequence). CDR3 sequence: CASSPDPAKGDTNYEQYF. The CDR3 region has the DNA TGTGCCAGCAGCCCGGACCCTGCTAAGGGGGACACAAACTACGAGCAGTACTTC.

The chain combines TRBV6-5 with TRBJ2-2, with D possibly TRBD2 on 5 matching bases. Trimming pared 0 bases from V and 5 bases from J, leaving 13 bases between. Per the germline V gene, CDR1 is MNHEY and CDR2 is SVGAGI. There are 16 residues in the CDR3. CDR3 region: CASSYSGGLRTGELFF. DNA for the CDR3: TGTGCCAGCAGTTACTCGGGCGGGCTCCGTACCGGGGAGCTGTTTTTT.

This chain uses TRBV7-2 with TRBJ1-3, with a possible D match to TRBD1 (6 bases). The CDR3 spans 15 residues. Trimming left V 1 base short and J 4 bases short, with 11 bases between. Germline V gives CDR1 SGHTA, CDR2 FQGNSA. CDR3 loop: CASSLVTQGGNTIYF. CDR3 bases: TGTGCCAGCAGCTTAGTCACACAGGGAGGAAACACCATATATTTT.

V and J are TRBV11-2 and TRBJ1-2, with TRBD1 matching 9 bases. V gave up 2 bases and J gave up 8 bases; unmatched junction bases: 12. The germline CDR1 and CDR2 sequences are SGHAT and FQNNGV. CDR3 length: 16 amino acids. The CDR3 spells CASSLSTTTGGRGYTF. DNA of the CDR3: TGTGCCAGCAGCTTAAGCACCACGACAGGGGGTAGGGGCTACACCTTC.

V is TRBV11-2 and J is TRBJ2-5, with 7 bases that match TRBD2. The CDR3 extends over 14 amino acids. CDR1 is SGHAT and CDR2 is FQNNGV in the germline V gene. Trimming took 4 bases from V and 2 from J; bases not matched to a gene: 4. CDR3 DNA sequence: TGTGCCAGCAGCTCCTTGGGGGGGCAAGAGACCCAGTACTTC. Its protein product is CASSSLGGQETQYF.

In this sample, this clone turned up once. The chain links TRBV28 to TRBJ2-3; D perhaps matches TRBD1 (6 bases). The CDR3 is 13 amino acids. Germline loops: CDR1 MDHEN, CDR2 SYDVKM. V was trimmed by 6 bases and J by 5 bases, leaving 12 bases between them. The CDR3: CASRDSSVDTQYF. The DNA for the CDR3 is TGTGCCAGCAGGGACAGTTCCGTAGATACGCAGTATTTT.

Comments on this clone: One junction end does not reproduce the germline sequence, and a read error may be involved. This chain links TRBV7-2 with TRBJ2-7; TRBD2 matches at 10 bases. The germline V gene encodes CDR1 SGHTA and CDR2 FQGNSA. The CDR3 consists of 14 residues. The CDR3 bases are TGTGCCAGCAGGTTAGCGGGAGGAGTAGACGAGCAGTACTTC. As protein: CASRLAGGVDEQYF.